The rows below give T cell receptor beta chains drawn from one sample of a study of cytomegalovirus exposure and HLA in healthy donors. The data were produced by immunoSEQ multiplex PCR, yet TCRdb's version contains in-frame clones alone and is incomplete. The profile shows around 100,000 clones, less than 85% of them singletons. Sequenced material: PBMCs. The receptors were sampled from a woman aged 18-29 years in good health and CMV-seropositive. CDR3s include the opening cysteine and the closing phenylalanine or tryptophan. A D gene is named only where the DNA matches it firmly. Size tells how often a clone was seen (once, few, many) or the class of an expanded clone, and some rows leave it out.

v_call,j_call,clone_size,d_call,cdr3_aa,cdr3_nt
TRBV6-5,TRBJ1-2,-,-,CASSSGRRDYTF,TGTGCCAGCAGCTCCGGTCGACGGGACTACACCTTC
TRBV27,TRBJ2-3,-,-,CATGRMAGARTDTQYF,TGTGCCACAGGACGTATGGCGGGGGCGAGGACAGATACGCAGTATTTT
TRBV30,TRBJ1-6,-,-,CAWSVGAPLHF,TGTGCCTGGAGTGTAGGGGCACCCCTCCACTTT
TRBV9,TRBJ2-3,-,TRBD2,CASSALAGWGDTQYF,TGTGCCAGCAGCGCGTTAGCGGGATGGGGAGATACGCAGTATTTT
TRBV10-3,TRBJ2-1,few,-,CAITPESLSYNEQFF,TGTGCCATCACCCCGGAGTCGCTGTCCTACAATGAGCAGTTCTTC
TRBV27,TRBJ2-1,-,TRBD1,CASSYWGQGFLDEQFF,TGTGCCAGCAGTTACTGGGGACAGGGTTTTTTGGATGAGCAGTTCTTC
TRBV15,TRBJ1-4,-,-,CATGAPDEKLFF,TGTGCCACCGGGGCGCCGGATGAAAAACTGTTTTTT
TRBV6-1,TRBJ1-1,-,-,CASSEPGFSEAFF,TGTGCCAGCAGTGAACCGGGGTTTTCTGAAGCTTTCTTT
TRBV27,TRBJ2-1,-,TRBD2,CASSFLEVSGSHEQFF,TGTGCCAGCAGTTTCTTAGAGGTCAGCGGGAGCCATGAGCAGTTCTTC
TRBV4-1,TRBJ2-2,-,-,CASSLVGAYTGELFF,TGCGCCAGCAGCCTGGTGGGGGCCTACACCGGGGAGCTGTTTTTT
TRBV6-1,TRBJ2-3,-,TRBD2,CASSDRTSGRGTDTQYF,TGTGCCAGCAGTGACAGGACTAGCGGGAGAGGCACAGATACGCAGTATTTT
TRBV27,TRBJ2-2,-,-,CASTAELDTGELFF,TGTGCCAGCACTGCCGAGTTGGACACCGGGGAGCTGTTTTTT
TRBV28,TRBJ1-5,-,-,CASSSGAGWNQPQHF,TGTGCCAGCAGTTCCGGCGCAGGCTGGAATCAGCCCCAGCATTTT
TRBV2,TRBJ2-2,-,TRBD1,CASSGQGAGTGELFF,TGTGCCAGCAGTGGACAGGGGGCTGGGACCGGGGAGCTGTTTTTT
TRBV12-5,TRBJ2-3,-,TRBD2,CASGLTVSGTTDTQYF,TGTGCTAGTGGTTTGACTGTTAGCGGGACCACAGATACGCAGTATTTT
TRBV19,TRBJ2-2,once,-,CASSIAPGNTGELFF,TGTGCCAGTAGTATCGCCCCAGGGAACACCGGGGAGCTGTTTTTT
TRBV2,TRBJ2-3,-,TRBD2,CASSAREGADTQYF,TGTGCCAGCAGTGCTCGGGAGGGGGCAGATACGCAGTATTTT
TRBV10-3,TRBJ1-2,-,-,CAIRGDGGIYGYTF,TGTGCCATCAGGGGGGACGGGGGGATCTATGGCTACACCTTC
TRBV18,TRBJ1-5,-,TRBD1,CASSPGQGASDQPQHF,TGTGCCAGCTCACCGGGACAGGGGGCCTCGGATCAGCCCCAGCATTTT
TRBV19,TRBJ2-3,-,-,CASRERPADTQYF,TGTGCCAGTAGGGAGCGTCCCGCAGATACGCAGTATTTT
TRBV5-4,TRBJ2-1,-,-,CASSLTGGGSYNEQFF,TGTGCCAGCAGCTTAACCGGTGGCGGGTCCTACAATGAGCAGTTCTTC
TRBV5-1,TRBJ2-7,-,-,CASSLAGQFSYEQYF,TGCGCCAGCAGCTTGGCCGGACAATTCTCCTACGAGCAGTACTTC
TRBV28,TRBJ1-4,once,-,CASSTYGTPDEKLFF,TGTGCCAGCAGTACCTACGGGACACCTGATGAAAAACTGTTTTTT
TRBV11-2,TRBJ2-7,-,TRBD1,CASSLGGTGALGQYF,TGTGCCAGCAGCTTAGGAGGGACAGGGGCCCTCGGACAGTACTTC
TRBV19,TRBJ2-1,-,TRBD2,CASRPHSGSSYNEQFF,TGTGCCAGTCGTCCTCATAGCGGGAGCTCCTACAATGAGCAGTTCTTC
TRBV28,TRBJ1-5,-,-,CASSLGQPQHF,TGTGCCAGCAGTCTAGGTCAGCCCCAGCATTTT
TRBV7-8,TRBJ2-3,-,-,CASSLAGSGATQYF,TGTGCCAGCAGCTTAGCGGGCTCGGGAGCTACGCAGTATTTT
TRBV9,TRBJ2-7,-,-,CASSVGLEAQEQYF,TGTGCCAGCAGCGTAGGCCTGGAGGCCCAAGAGCAGTACTTC
TRBV20-1,TRBJ1-1,few,-,CSASITVEAFF,TGCAGTGCTAGCATAACAGTTGAAGCTTTCTTT
TRBV28,TRBJ2-1,few,-,CASNPSVRAGVREQFF,TGTGCCAGCAACCCGTCGGTCAGGGCCGGAGTAAGGGAGCAGTTCTTC
TRBV10-3,TRBJ2-1,-,TRBD2,CAISQLAGGRINEQFF,TGTGCCATCAGCCAATTAGCGGGAGGGCGGATCAATGAGCAGTTCTTC
TRBV4-2,TRBJ2-1,-,TRBD2,CASSQGAAGSYNEQFF,TGTGCCAGCAGCCAAGGGGCAGCGGGAAGCTACAATGAGCAGTTCTTC
TRBV4-2,TRBJ2-1,-,-,CASSQDGLTGSYNEQFF,TGTGCCAGCAGCCAAGATGGACTAACCGGGAGCTACAATGAGCAGTTCTTC
TRBV29-1,TRBJ2-5,-,-,CSVEKGTQAETQYF,TGCAGCGTTGAAAAGGGCACACAGGCAGAGACCCAGTACTTC
TRBV25-1,TRBJ2-5,-,-,CASTLARGIQETQYF,TGTGCCAGCACCCTAGCCAGGGGAATCCAAGAGACCCAGTACTTC
TRBV5-6,TRBJ2-1,-,TRBD2,CASSFTSGSYNEQFF,TGTGCCAGCAGCTTCACTAGCGGGAGCTACAATGAGCAGTTCTTC
TRBV4-2,TRBJ2-1,-,TRBD2,CASSLGLAGGNEQFF,TGTGCCAGCAGCCTCGGACTAGCGGGAGGCAATGAGCAGTTCTTC
TRBV20-1,TRBJ2-3,-,-,CSARLRDTQYF,TGCAGTGCTAGATTGCGAGATACGCAGTATTTT
TRBV2,TRBJ2-5,-,TRBD2,CASRRGTNQETQYF,TGTGCCAGCAGGCGGGGGACTAACCAAGAGACCCAGTACTTC
TRBV7-8,TRBJ1-1,few,TRBD1,CASSPMGTGVGGEAFF,TGTGCCAGCAGCCCCATGGGGACAGGGGTAGGCGGTGAAGCTTTCTTT